A selection of T cell receptor beta chains follows, all from one sample in a study of B cell selection in AIRE deficiency. Clones were sequenced by immunoSEQ multiplex PCR, and TCRdb holds only the in-frame ones, with some missing. Among fewer than 30,000 clones listed, roughly 96% were seen once. The specimen was CD4+CD127+ conventional T cells sorted from PBMCs. Every receptor here comes from a human donor in good health. CDR3s leave out the opening cysteine and the closing phenylalanine or tryptophan. D genes are given only for firm matches.

j_call d_call v_call cdr3_aa
TRBJ1-2 TRBD1 TRBV7-3 ASSITGDVGYT
TRBJ2-1 . TRBV7-9 ASSPGYGEQF
TRBJ2-2 . TRBV7-3 ASSLTFNTGELF
TRBJ2-2 TRBD2 TRBV19 ASSGTSGRAGAGELF
TRBJ2-2 TRBD1 TRBV19 ASRRQGVDTGELF
TRBJ1-2 TRBD1 TRBV7-2 ASSLGIRGTGSGGYT
TRBJ1-2 . TRBV5-4 ASSLDSRSNYGYT
TRBJ2-1 . TRBV28 ASSFGPRSSYNEQF
TRBJ2-3 . TRBV20-1 SALEGDTQY
TRBJ1-6 . TRBV14 ASSQGQYNSPLH
TRBJ1-4 . TRBV2 ASSATGGEKLF